One sample yielded the 13 T cell receptor beta chains listed below, sequenced in a study of spatial heterogeneity in lung cancer. The study's findings and limits: The study found that expanded intratumoral alpha and beta TCR counts tracked tumor mutation counts.

A single record per CDR3 protein comes from TCRdb applying MiXCR to the 5' RACE reads. The repertoire holds about 9,800 distinct CDR3 sequences, with around 55% as singletons. These receptors' targets are unknown. As to time point: sample taken at primary tumor resection. This specimen was lung tumor tissue, taken at surgery. The source of these receptors is a female donor with early-stage non-small cell lung cancer.

A remark on this clonotype: This beta chain lies outside the target of a library built for alpha chains; its clone size means little. The V call is TRBV20-1, the J call TRBJ2-3; the D gene is possibly TRBD2 (6 bases). Trimming took off 0 bases at V and 4 bases at J, with 20 bases between the two ends. This CDR3 has 17 residues. CDR1 and CDR2 from the germline V gene are DFQATT and SNEGSKA (reference sequence). The CDR3: CSARDLYRSTGADTQYF. In nucleotides, the CDR3 is TGCAGTGCTAGAGATCTCTATCGCAGCACGGGAGCAGATACGCAGTATTTT.

On this clonotype itself: This beta chain is an unintended read in a library built for alpha chains; its size means little. The CDR3 DNA sequence: TGTGCCAGCAGTAAGGGACAGGGCGGTAGTGGCTACACCTTC. Protein product: CASSKGQGGSGYTF. V and J are TRBV6-5 and TRBJ1-2; TRBD1 agrees at 9 bases. CDR3 size: 14 residues. Germline-derived CDR1 and CDR2 are MNHEY and SVGAGI. After removal of 5 bases from V and 7 bases from J, the junction contained 8 bases not matched to a gene.

In its sample, this clonotype was seen a few times. A library made for alpha chains picked up this beta chain off target, so its size means little. The chain recombines TRBV6-5 with TRBJ1-5; D is undetermined. With 0 bases removed from V and 2 bases from J, the gap between germline ends came to 11 bases. This CDR3 is 16 amino acids long. Per the germline V gene, CDR1 is MNHEY and CDR2 is SVGAGI. The DNA of the CDR3 is TGTGCCAGCAGTTACTCCGCCACTGCCCGCAATCAGCCCCAGCATTTT. This encodes CASSYSATARNQPQHF.

In its sample, this clonotype is medium-sized. This beta chain turned up in a library designed for alpha chains; as an off-target read, its abundance says little. The rearrangement uses TRBV7-8 and TRBJ1-6; 8 nucleotides match TRBD1. V lost 1 base, J lost 7 bases, and 9 bases stayed unmatched. The CDR3 extends over 17 amino acids. Looked up from germline, CDR1 is SGHVS and CDR2 is FQNEAQ. The CDR3 loop is CASSLGEAGQDNSPLHF. The CDR3 DNA follows: TGTGCCAGCAGCTTAGGGGAGGCGGGACAGGACAATTCACCCCTCCACTTT. Full variable domain (rest looked up from reference TRBV7-8 and TRBJ1-6): GAGVSQSPRYKVAKRGQDVALRCDPISGHVSLFWYQQALGQGPEFLTYFQNEAQLDKSGLPSDRFFAERPEGSVSTLKIQRTQQEDSAVYLCASSLGEAGQDNSPLHFGNGTRLTVT.

Turning to this clonotype: One end of the junction varies from germline; a read error may be responsible. This beta chain is an off-target read within a library intended for alpha chains, so its frequency means little. The chain employs TRBV15 and TRBJ2-1; tentatively, D is TRBD1 (6 bases). From germline, CDR1 is LNHNV and CDR2 YYDKDF (reference sequence). The CDR3 is 14 amino acids. The CDR3 DNA is TGTGCCAGCAGCCCATGGACAGTCTCAGCTGAGCAGTTCTTC. Its protein product is CASSPWTVSAEQFF. Full variable domain (missing parts from reference TRBV15 and TRBJ2-1): DAMVIQNPRYQVTQFGKPVTLSCSQTLNHNVMYWYQQKSSQAPKLLFHYYDKDFNNEADTPDNFQSRRPNTSFCFLDIRSPGLGDTAMYLCASSPWTVSAEQFFGPGTRLTVL.

As for this clonotype: This beta chain represents an off-target read in a library built for alpha chains; its size is of limited meaning. V is TRBV4-2 and J is TRBJ2-5; D call uncertain. This CDR3 is 12 amino acids long. Between the trimmed V and J ends, which lost 3 bases and 3 bases, there was a span of 5 bases. Germline assignment: CDR1 LGHNA and CDR2 YNFKEQ. CDR3 in amino acids: CASSHEKETQYF. CDR3 coding DNA: TGTGCCAGCAGCCATGAGAAAGAGACCCAGTACTTC.

This clonotype was recorded once. For a library built for alpha chains, this beta chain is a stray read; little rests on its size. The chain joins TRBV5-4 to TRBJ2-1; D call uncertain. CDR1 SGHNT and CDR2 YYREEE come from the germline V gene (reference sequence). This CDR3 is built from 11 residues. Between the trimmed V and J ends, which lost 3 bases and 3 bases, there was a span of 1 base. The CDR3 DNA sequence: TGTGCCAGCAGCTACTACAATGAGCAGTTCTTC. As protein: CASSYYNEQFF.

With regard to this clonotype: A library made for alpha chains picked up this beta chain off target, so its size means little. The chain joins TRBV6-2 or TRBV6-3 to TRBJ2-3; TRBD1 matches 9 bases. Germline CDR1 and CDR2: MNHEY and SVGEGT. The V and J ends lost 6 bases and 5 bases, in that order; junction bases with no gene match: 9. This CDR3 comprises 15 residues. The CDR3 bases are TGTGCCAGCAGACCTACGGGACAGGGTGTAGATACGCAGTATTTT. Its protein is CASRPTGQGVDTQYF.

Note on this clonotype: This beta chain was picked up by a library intended for alpha chains and is off target, so its count carries little meaning. The V and J genes are TRBV7-2 and TRBJ2-3; D possibly corresponds to TRBD2 (5 bases). This CDR3 comprises 14 residues. Germline CDR1 and CDR2: SGHTA and FQGNSA. With 5 bases removed from V and 3 bases from J, the gap between germline ends came to 12 bases. The CDR3 sequence is CASSRGILTDTQYF. The CDR3 region has the DNA TGTGCCAGCAGCCGAGGGATCCTGACAGATACGCAGTATTTT.

Comments on this clonotype: Little can be read into the size of this beta chain, an off-target read in a library designed for alpha chains. The chain is built from TRBV4-2 and TRBJ2-1; unclear D gene. The V gene's germline CDR1 is LGHNA and CDR2 YNFKEQ. Trimming pared 2 bases from V and 4 bases from J, leaving 6 bases between. The CDR3 sequence is 13 residues long. CDR3 in DNA: TGTGCCAGCAGCCAACGGGTTTACAATGAGCAGTTCTTC. It is translated as CASSQRVYNEQFF.

In regard to this clonotype: A library prepared for alpha chains yielded this beta chain as an off-target read; its size is of little meaning. The V gene is TRBV4-3, the J gene TRBJ1-4, with 8 nucleotides matching TRBD1. Trimming took 0 bases from V and 7 from J; bases not matched to a gene: 4. The CDR3 extends over 15 amino acids. Germline V gene data show CDR1 as LGHNA and CDR2 as YSLEER. The CDR3 loop is CASSQDTGGGEKLFF. CDR3 nucleotides: TGCGCCAGCAGCCAAGACACAGGGGGAGGTGAAAAACTGTTTTTT.

Note on this clonotype: For a library built for alpha chains, this beta chain is a stray read; little rests on its size. The chain has TRBV5-1 and TRBJ2-2; 8 bases are shared with TRBD1. The CDR3 spans 14 residues. J gave up 4 bases and V 3 bases, and 2 bases lay outside the gene matches. Germline V gene sequence: CDR1 SGHRS, CDR2 YFSETQ. CDR3 bases: TGCGCCAGCAGCTGGACAGGGATCACCGGGGAGCTGTTTTTT. Translated, it gives CASSWTGITGELFF.

On this clonotype itself: A library prepared for alpha chains yielded this beta chain as an off-target read; its size is of little meaning. The chain recombines TRBV6-4 with TRBJ1-1, with 7 bases fitting TRBD1. V was pared by 7 bases and J by 1 base, with 12 bases of the junction left unmatched. The germline V gene has CDR1 MRHNA and CDR2 SNTAGT. This CDR3 has 16 residues. CDR3 nucleotide sequence: TGTGCCAGCAAAACTGACAGGGCAACTTCGAACACTGAAGCTTTCTTT. Translating it yields CASKTDRATSNTEAFF.